This TCR beta chain originates from a study of beta chain features in type 1 diabetes. Whole-study findings and limits: Within each of all four CD4+ subsets, Type 1 diabetes patients had TCRB CDR3s that were moderately but significantly shorter.

What was sequenced were expressed TCRB transcripts, since all of the isolated RNA had been reverse transcribed. Data came from immunoSEQ multiplex PCR; TCRdb stores just in-frame clones and leaves some out. The repertoire holds about 250,000 clones, with about a tenth as singletons. This clone was observed a handful of times. The antigen is undetermined. This CDR3 has 13 residues. The ends lost 7 bases at V and 6 bases at J; junction bases unmatched: 4. In germline, CDR1 is LNHDA, CDR2 SQIVND (reference sequence). The rearrangement links TRBV19 to TRBJ2-7; 12 bases line up with TRBD1. The TCR sequence derives from a man aged 25 to 40 with type 1 diabetes. The sample comprised naive CD4+ T cells from blood. Here the CDR3 DNA reads TGTGCCAGTATGGGGACAGGGGGCCGCGAGCAGTACTTC. Translation: CASMGTGGREQYF.